This T cell receptor (beta chain) was identified in a study of blood T cell repertoires in COVID-19. Overall study context: Collection of acute and convalescent COVID-19 samples took place in the United States, Italy and Spain. Sources were T cells, B-cell-depleted T cells, or PBMCs; the material itself was cDNA or gDNA.

Original analysis: It was from reference gene primer amplification that nucleated cell counts were estimated. Measured with immunoSEQ multiplex PCR; TCRdb has only the in-frame clones, and not every one. Clone size and V and J calls were adopted from that table, with D and trimming inferred from the DNA. Among around 300,000 clones listed, under 90% were seen once. The J segment lost 3 bases and the V segment lost 4 bases, leaving 19 bases of the junction unmatched. The germline CDR1 and CDR2 sequences are SGDLS and YYNGEE. The CDR3 has 20 amino acids. The genes are TRBV9 and TRBJ2-3, with 11 bases fitting TRBD1. The source material was peripheral blood. The TCR comes from a man between 50 and 59 years old with acute or convalescent COVID-19. The CDR3 nucleotides are TGTGCCAGCAGCTCCCGCGGTGGTAATCCGGACAGGGGGCCGACAGATACGCAGTATTTT. This encodes CASSSRGGNPDRGPTDTQYF.